The entry below describes one T cell receptor beta chain. Other DNA sequences of this sample code for an identical CDR3. Assay used: immunoSEQ multiplex PCR; TCRdb lists only in-frame clones, some missing. The sample yields hundreds of thousands of clones, roughly 89% seen once. Germline V gene data show CDR1 as SGHDT and CDR2 as YYEEEE. Trimming cost V 0 bases and J 2 bases; bases outside gene matches: 4. The CDR3 covers 16 residues. The source of the sample is a study of blood T cell repertoires in COVID-19. Sequenced sample: PBMCs or T cells enriched from blood (not recorded which). The V gene is TRBV5-6, the J gene TRBJ1-5, with 8 bases aligning to TRBD1. The clonotype originates from a man in his sixties who had recovered from COVID-19. The CDR3 coding sequence is TGTGCCAGCAGCTTGGGGGCAGGGGGCGGCAATCAGCCCCAGCATTTT. This encodes CASSLGAGGGNQPQHF.